The 9 T cell receptor beta chains given below trace back to one sample, sequenced in a study of CD8 T cells in Susac syndrome. cDNA came from approximately 0.5 to 1 ug RNA primed by random hexamers. TCRdb recomputed calls from the immunoSEQ multiplex PCR reads with MiXCR, one row per CDR3 protein. The sample shows some 150,000 distinct CDR3 sequences, over 90% of them seen only once. Material: CD4+ T cells from PBMCs. These receptors were taken from a human donor with Susac syndrome.

The rearrangement joins TRBV7-6 to TRBJ2-5; 11 nucleotides align to TRBD2. Per the germline V gene, CDR1 is SGHVS and CDR2 is FNYEAQ. Trimming cost V 5 bases and J 7 bases; bases outside gene matches: 9. The CDR3 is 15 residues long. CDR3 bases: TGTGCCAGCAGCGCCCGACTAGCGGGGCCCAGGACCCAGTACTTC. It encodes CASSARLAGPRTQYF.

V and J are TRBV10-3 and TRBJ2-7; a weak D match, TRBD1 (6 bases). Germline loops: CDR1 ENHRY, CDR2 SYGVKD. Between the trimmed V and J ends, which lost 10 bases and 7 bases, there was a span of 17 bases. This CDR3 has 12 residues. The CDR3 here is CATQSGDREQYF. The CDR3 DNA sequence: TGTGCCACCCAATCAGGGGATCGGGAGCAGTACTTC.

As DNA, the CDR3 is TGTGCCAGCCGCCAGGGAGGAATGAGGGAGACCCAGTACTTC. Protein sequence: CASRQGGMRETQYF. This chain uses TRBV7-9 with TRBJ2-5; possibly TRBD2 for D (6 bases). Germline CDR1 reads SEHNR; CDR2 reads FQNEAQ (reference sequence). V was clipped by 8 bases and J by 5 bases, with 18 bases between them. The CDR3 is made up of 14 amino acids.

This chain connects TRBV13 to TRBJ2-7, with 9 bases aligning to TRBD1. V gave up 5 bases and J gave up 3 bases; unmatched junction bases: 8. Germline V gives CDR1 PRHDT, CDR2 FYEKMQ (reference sequence). This CDR3 is built from 15 residues. CDR3 amino acids: CASSAILGQGYEQYF. The CDR3 bases are TGTGCCAGCAGCGCCATCCTGGGACAGGGCTACGAGCAGTACTTC.

This clonotype was recorded once. The rearrangement links TRBV13 to TRBJ1-1, with 7 bases that match TRBD1. The CDR3 sequence is 15 residues long. The germline V gene has CDR1 PRHDT and CDR2 FYEKMQ (reference sequence). With V trimmed by 6 bases and J by 1 base, 8 bases remained unmatched. The CDR3 loop reads CASRRYGTENTEAFF. The CDR3 coding sequence is TGTGCCAGCAGGCGCTATGGGACAGAGAACACTGAAGCTTTCTTT.

In this sample, this clonotype turned up once. This chain uses TRBV7-8 with TRBJ1-1; D may be TRBD1 (5 bases). The V end lost 0 bases, the J end lost 0 bases, and 8 bases lay between the germline ends. The CDR3 covers 15 residues. Germline values: CDR1 SGHVS, CDR2 FQNEAQ. The CDR3 nucleotides are TGTGCCAGCAGCTTAGCTGGGGGGGTGAACACTGAAGCTTTCTTT. It yields the protein CASSLAGGVNTEAFF. Filled out from reference TRBV7-8 and TRBJ1-1, the complete variable domain reads GAGVSQSPRYKVAKRGQDVALRCDPISGHVSLFWYQQALGQGPEFLTYFQNEAQLDKSGLPSDRFFAERPEGSVSTLKIQRTQQEDSAVYLCASSLAGGVNTEAFFGQGTRLTVV.

The CDR3 here is CASSDDRAWQPQHF. CDR3 coding DNA: TGTGCCAGCAGTGACGACAGGGCTTGGCAGCCCCAGCATTTT. This chain joins TRBV6-1 and TRBJ1-5; the match to TRBD1 covers 7 bases. There are 14 residues in the CDR3. CDR1 is MNHNS and CDR2 is SASEGT in the germline V gene. Trimming took 3 bases from V and 7 from J; bases not matched to a gene: 6.

The gene calls are TRBV7-9 and TRBJ2-5; a possible D gene is TRBD1 (6 bases). Per the germline V gene, CDR1 is SEHNR and CDR2 is FQNEAQ (reference sequence). Deletions cut 5 bases from V and 3 bases from J, with 7 bases between. This CDR3 contains 12 residues. CDR3: CASSRTEETQYF. The CDR3 DNA reads as TGTGCCAGCAGCCGGACAGAAGAGACCCAGTACTTC.

The gene calls are TRBV5-6 and TRBJ2-1; 8 nucleotides agree with TRBD2. Losses at the gene ends were 3 bases for V and 5 bases for J; bases not matched to a gene: 7. This CDR3 contains 15 residues. Per germline, CDR1 SGHDT and CDR2 YYEEEE. CDR3 region: CASSWTSWNDNEQFF. CDR3 DNA sequence: TGTGCCAGCAGCTGGACTAGCTGGAACGACAATGAGCAGTTCTTC.